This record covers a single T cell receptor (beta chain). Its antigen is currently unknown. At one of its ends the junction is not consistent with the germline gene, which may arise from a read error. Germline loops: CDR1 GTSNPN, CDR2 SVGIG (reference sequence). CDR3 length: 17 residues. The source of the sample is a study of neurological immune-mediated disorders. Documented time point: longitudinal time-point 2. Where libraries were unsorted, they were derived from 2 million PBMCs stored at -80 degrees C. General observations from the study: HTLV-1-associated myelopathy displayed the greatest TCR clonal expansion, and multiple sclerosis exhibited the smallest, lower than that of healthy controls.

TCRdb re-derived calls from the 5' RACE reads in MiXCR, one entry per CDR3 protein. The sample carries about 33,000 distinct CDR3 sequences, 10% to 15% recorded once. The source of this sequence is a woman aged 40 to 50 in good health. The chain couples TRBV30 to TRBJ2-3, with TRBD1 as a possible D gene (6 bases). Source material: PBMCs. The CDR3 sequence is CSWKSRDTFSSTDTQYF. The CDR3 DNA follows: TGTTCCTGGAAGAGCAGGGACACTTTTTCTAGCACAGATACGCAGTATTTT.